A selection of T cell receptor beta chains follows, all from one sample in a study of Ad26.COV2.S vaccination and SARS-CoV-2 variants. Libraries were prepared by immunoSEQ multiplex PCR; TCRdb keeps only in-frame clonotypes and omits some of them. The sample lists a few hundred thousand clones; around 87% were seen once. The sample was peripheral blood, taken in a trial of Ad26.COV2.S vaccine versus placebo. The receptor set was obtained from a person aged 18-60 years who received the Ad26.COV2.S COVID-19 vaccine or a placebo. Both conserved end residues are part of each CDR3. Each record gives: V gene, CDR3 protein.

v_gene: TRBV6-5; CDR3aa: CASSYSNPGDYEQYF
v_gene: TRBV5-8; CDR3aa: CASSLFDRGSYEQYF
v_gene: TRBV7-3; CDR3aa: CASSPELADTQYF
v_gene: TRBV5-4; CDR3aa: CASSLRGSDTDTQYF
v_gene: TRBV14; CDR3aa: CASSQAIVGQPQHF
v_gene: TRBV7-9; CDR3aa: CASGASPTDTQYF
v_gene: TRBV30; CDR3aa: CAWSVGGTGNTIYF
v_gene: TRBV5-8; CDR3aa: CASSWGNGNQPQHF
v_gene: TRBV15; CDR3aa: CATSRDMQPYEQYF
v_gene: TRBV5-1; CDR3aa: CASSWVPGGSYEQYF
v_gene: TRBV7-9; CDR3aa: CASSSVEGTRELFF
v_gene: TRBV9; CDR3aa: CASSVDRASYNEQFF
v_gene: TRBV7-9; CDR3aa: CASSLRSGGGEAFF
v_gene: TRBV9; CDR3aa: CASKRLDQPQHF
v_gene: TRBV9; CDR3aa: CASSVAAGPRYGYTF
v_gene: TRBV28; CDR3aa: CASRPTNTGELFF
v_gene: TRBV6-5; CDR3aa: CASKVEGAKETQYF
v_gene: TRBV15; CDR3aa: CATSRRTQSTDTQYF
v_gene: TRBV7-9; CDR3aa: CASSSGTGPYEQYF
v_gene: TRBV4-1; CDR3aa: CASSQQSGTGTEKLFF
v_gene: TRBV6-2/TRBV6-3; CDR3aa: CASSFVLWERNSPLHF
v_gene: TRBV27; CDR3aa: CASSLSPYSGNTIYF
v_gene: TRBV6-2/TRBV6-3; CDR3aa: CASSPPPGQGPHEQYF
v_gene: TRBV15; CDR3aa: CATRRGGDTQYF
v_gene: TRBV10-3; CDR3aa: CANQGQGLGYTF
v_gene: TRBV7-8; CDR3aa: CASSSRQGAGANVLTF
v_gene: TRBV5-1; CDR3aa: CASSLAAGPTGELFF
v_gene: TRBV30; CDR3aa: CAWTRDSFTIYF
v_gene: TRBV30; CDR3aa: CAATIGTGDNEQFF
v_gene: TRBV4-2; CDR3aa: CASNTGTSDEQFF
v_gene: TRBV7-2; CDR3aa: CASSLHSNQPQHF
v_gene: TRBV6-2/TRBV6-3; CDR3aa: CASSPVGYGYTF
v_gene: TRBV9; CDR3aa: CASSLTTSGGWNEQFF
v_gene: TRBV10-3; CDR3aa: CAISESAGATQETQYF
v_gene: TRBV4-3; CDR3aa: CASSQDLQAGRTEAFF